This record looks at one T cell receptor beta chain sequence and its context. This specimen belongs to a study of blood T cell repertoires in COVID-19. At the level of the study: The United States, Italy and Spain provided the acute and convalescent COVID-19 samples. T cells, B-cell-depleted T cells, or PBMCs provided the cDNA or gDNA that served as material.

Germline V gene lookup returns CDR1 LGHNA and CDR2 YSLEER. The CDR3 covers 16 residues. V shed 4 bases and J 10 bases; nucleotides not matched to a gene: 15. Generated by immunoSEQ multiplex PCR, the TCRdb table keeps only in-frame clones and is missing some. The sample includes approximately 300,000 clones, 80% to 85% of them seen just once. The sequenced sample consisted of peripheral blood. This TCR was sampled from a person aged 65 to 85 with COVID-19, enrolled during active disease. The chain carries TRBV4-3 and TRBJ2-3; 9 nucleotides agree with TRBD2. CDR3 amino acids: CASSRTSGPVGGPQYF. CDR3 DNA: TGCGCCAGCAGCCGAACTAGCGGGCCGGTGGGTGGGCCGCAGTATTTT.